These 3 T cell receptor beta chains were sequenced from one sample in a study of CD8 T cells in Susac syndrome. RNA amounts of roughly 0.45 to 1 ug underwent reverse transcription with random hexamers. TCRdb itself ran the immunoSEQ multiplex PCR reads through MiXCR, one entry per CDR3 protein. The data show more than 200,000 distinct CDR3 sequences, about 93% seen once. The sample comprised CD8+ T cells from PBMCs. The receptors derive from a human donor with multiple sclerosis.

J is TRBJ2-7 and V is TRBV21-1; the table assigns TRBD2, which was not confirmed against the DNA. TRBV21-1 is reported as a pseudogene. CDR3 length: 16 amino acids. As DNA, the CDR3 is TGTGCCAGCAGTCAACGGCGCAGCGGGAGAGGCTACGAGCAGTACTTC. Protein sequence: CASSQRRSGRGYEQYF.

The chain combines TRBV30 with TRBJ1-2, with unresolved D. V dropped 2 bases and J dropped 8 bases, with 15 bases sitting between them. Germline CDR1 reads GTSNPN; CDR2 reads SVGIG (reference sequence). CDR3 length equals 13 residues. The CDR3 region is CAWSSSYPGGYTF. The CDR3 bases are TGTGCCTGGAGTTCGAGCTACCCGGGGGGCTACACCTTC. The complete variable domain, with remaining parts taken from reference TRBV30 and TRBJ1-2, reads SQTIHQWPATLVQPVGSPLSLECTVEGTSNPNLYWYRQAAGRGLQLLFYSVGIGQISSEVPQNLSASRPQDRQFILSSKKLLLSDSGFYLCAWSSSYPGGYTFGSGTRLTVV.

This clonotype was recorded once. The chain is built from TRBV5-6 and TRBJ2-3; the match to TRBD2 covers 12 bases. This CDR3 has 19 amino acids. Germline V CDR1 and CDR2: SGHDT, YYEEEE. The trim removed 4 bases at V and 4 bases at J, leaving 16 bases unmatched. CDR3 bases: TGTGCCAGCAGCGACCGGGGGCTAGCGGGGGGGCGAGGCCCAGATACGCAGTATTTT. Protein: CASSDRGLAGGRGPDTQYF.